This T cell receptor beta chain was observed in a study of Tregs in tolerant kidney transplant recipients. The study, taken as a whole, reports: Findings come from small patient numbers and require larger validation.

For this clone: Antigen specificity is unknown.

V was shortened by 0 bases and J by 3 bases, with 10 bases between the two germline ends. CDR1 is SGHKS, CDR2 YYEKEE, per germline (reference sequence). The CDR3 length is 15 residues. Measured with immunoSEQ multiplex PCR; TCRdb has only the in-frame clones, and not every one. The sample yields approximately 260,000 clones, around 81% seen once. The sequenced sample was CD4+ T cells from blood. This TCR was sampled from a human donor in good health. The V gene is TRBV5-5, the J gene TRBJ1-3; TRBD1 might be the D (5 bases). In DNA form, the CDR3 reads TGTGCCAGCAGCTTGGCCGGGGCTCTTGGAAACACCATATATTTT. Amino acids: CASSLAGALGNTIYF.